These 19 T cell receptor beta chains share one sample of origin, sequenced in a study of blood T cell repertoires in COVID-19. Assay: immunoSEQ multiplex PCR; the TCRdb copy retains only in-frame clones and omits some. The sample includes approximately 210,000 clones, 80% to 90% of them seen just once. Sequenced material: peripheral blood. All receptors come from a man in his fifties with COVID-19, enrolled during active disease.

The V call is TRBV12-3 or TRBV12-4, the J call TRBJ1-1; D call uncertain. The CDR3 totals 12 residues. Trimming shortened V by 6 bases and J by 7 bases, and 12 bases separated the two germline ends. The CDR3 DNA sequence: TGTGCCAGCAGCCGAGGGTACAGTGAAGCTTTCTTT. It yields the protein CASSRGYSEAFF.

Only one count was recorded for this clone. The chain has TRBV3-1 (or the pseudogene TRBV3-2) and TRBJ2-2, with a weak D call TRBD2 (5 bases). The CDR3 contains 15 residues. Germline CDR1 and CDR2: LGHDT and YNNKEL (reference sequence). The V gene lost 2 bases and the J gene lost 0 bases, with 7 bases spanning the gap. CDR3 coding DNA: TGTGCCAGCAGCCAACACGGGGCGAACACCGGGGAGCTGTTTTTT. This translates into CASSQHGANTGELFF.

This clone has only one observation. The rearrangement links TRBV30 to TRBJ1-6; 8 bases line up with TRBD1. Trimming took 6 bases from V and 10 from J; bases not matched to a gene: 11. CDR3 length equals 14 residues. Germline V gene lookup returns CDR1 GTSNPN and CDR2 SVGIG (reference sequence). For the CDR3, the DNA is TGTGCCTGCCTGAGGACAGGGTACGGATCACCCCTCCACTTT. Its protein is CACLRTGYGSPLHF.

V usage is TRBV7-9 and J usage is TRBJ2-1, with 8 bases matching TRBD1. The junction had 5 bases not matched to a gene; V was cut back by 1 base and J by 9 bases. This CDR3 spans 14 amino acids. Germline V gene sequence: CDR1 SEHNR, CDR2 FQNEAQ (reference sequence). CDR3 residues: CASSLGAGGFEQFF. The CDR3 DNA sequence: TGTGCCAGCAGCTTAGGTGCAGGGGGCTTTGAGCAGTTCTTC.

This CDR3 reads CASSSSGTSGIYEQYF. The CDR3 nucleotides read TGTGCCAGCAGTTCCTCCGGGACTAGCGGGATTTACGAGCAGTACTTC. This chain connects TRBV28 to TRBJ2-7; 13 positions match TRBD2. Germline V gene data show CDR1 as MDHEN and CDR2 as SYDVKM. J gave up 4 bases and V 4 bases, and 7 bases lay outside the gene matches. The CDR3 sequence is 16 residues long.

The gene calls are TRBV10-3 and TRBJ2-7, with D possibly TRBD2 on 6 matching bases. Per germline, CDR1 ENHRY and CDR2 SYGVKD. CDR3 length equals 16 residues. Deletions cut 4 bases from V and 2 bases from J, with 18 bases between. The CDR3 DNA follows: TGTGCCATCAGTGGGGGGGAGAGCGGGCGCACCTACGAGCAGTACTTC. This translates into CAISGGESGRTYEQYF.

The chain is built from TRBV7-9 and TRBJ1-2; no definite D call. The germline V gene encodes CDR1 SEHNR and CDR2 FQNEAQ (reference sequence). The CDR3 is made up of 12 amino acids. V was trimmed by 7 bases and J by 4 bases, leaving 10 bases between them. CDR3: CASTAVGYGYTF. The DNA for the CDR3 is TGTGCCAGCACCGCGGTGGGCTATGGCTACACCTTC.

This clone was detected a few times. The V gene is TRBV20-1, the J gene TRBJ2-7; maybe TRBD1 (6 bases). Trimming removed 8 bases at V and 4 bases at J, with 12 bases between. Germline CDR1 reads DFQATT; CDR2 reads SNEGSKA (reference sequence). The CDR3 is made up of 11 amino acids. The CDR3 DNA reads TGCAGTCAGAAAGGGGGTTACGAGCAGTACTTC. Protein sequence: CSQKGGYEQYF.

CDR3 amino acids: CASSSCSFNQPQHF. The DNA for the CDR3 is TGTGCCAGCAGCAGTTGTAGTTTCAATCAGCCCCAGCATTTT. The V and J genes are TRBV21-1 and TRBJ1-5. TRBV21-1 is recorded as a pseudogene. The CDR3 runs to 14 residues.

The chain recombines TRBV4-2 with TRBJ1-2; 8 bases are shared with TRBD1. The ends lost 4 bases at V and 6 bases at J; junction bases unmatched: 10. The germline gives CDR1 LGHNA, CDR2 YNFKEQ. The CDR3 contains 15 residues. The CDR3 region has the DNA TGTGCCAGCAGCCTCGGGAAGGACAGGGTGGATGGCTACACCTTC. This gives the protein CASSLGKDRVDGYTF.

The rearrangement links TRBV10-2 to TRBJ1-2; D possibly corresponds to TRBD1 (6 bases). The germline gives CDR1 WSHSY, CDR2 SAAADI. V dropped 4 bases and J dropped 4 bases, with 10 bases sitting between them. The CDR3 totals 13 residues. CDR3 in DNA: TGCGCCAGCAGTGGGGGGCCTGGCTATGGCTACACCTTC. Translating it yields CASSGGPGYGYTF.

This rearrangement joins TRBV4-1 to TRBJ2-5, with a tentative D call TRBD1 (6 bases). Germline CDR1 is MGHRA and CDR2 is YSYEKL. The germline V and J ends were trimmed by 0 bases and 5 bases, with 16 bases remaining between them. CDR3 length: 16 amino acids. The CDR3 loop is CASSQDPGQGSETQYF. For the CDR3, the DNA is TGCGCCAGCAGCCAAGATCCTGGGCAGGGGAGCGAGACCCAGTACTTC.

The CDR3 bases are TGTGCCAGCTCACCTGGGACAGTGGCTAGCAATCAGCCCCAGCATTTT. It codes for CASSPGTVASNQPQHF. The rearrangement joins TRBV18 to TRBJ1-5, with TRBD1 matching 7 bases. Germline assignment: CDR1 KGHSH and CDR2 LQKENI. V trimming: 3 bases; J trimming: 0 bases; junction bases outside the gene matches: 5. This CDR3 is 16 amino acids long.

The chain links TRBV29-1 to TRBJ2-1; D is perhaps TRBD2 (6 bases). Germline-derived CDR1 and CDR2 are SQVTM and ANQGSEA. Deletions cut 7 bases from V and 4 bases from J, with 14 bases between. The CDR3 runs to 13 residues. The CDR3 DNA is TGCAGCGCTGAGCCGGGAGTGTACAATGAGCAGTTCTTC. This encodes CSAEPGVYNEQFF.

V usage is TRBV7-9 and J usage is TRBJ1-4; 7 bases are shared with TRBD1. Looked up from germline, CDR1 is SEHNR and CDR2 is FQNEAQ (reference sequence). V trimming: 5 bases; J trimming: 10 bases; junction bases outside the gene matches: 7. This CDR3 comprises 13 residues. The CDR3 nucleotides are TGTGCCAGCAGCGCTAACAGGGGCGGAAAACTGTTTTTT. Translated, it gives CASSANRGGKLFF.

The CDR3 loop reads CASSVAHGAYEQYF. The CDR3 DNA is TGTGCCAGCAGCGTAGCTCACGGAGCCTACGAGCAGTACTTC. The rearrangement links TRBV9 to TRBJ2-7; D gene ambiguous. Trimming cost V 0 bases and J 2 bases, with 9 bases left between them. Germline values: CDR1 SGDLS, CDR2 YYNGEE. The CDR3 contains 14 residues.

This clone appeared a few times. The CDR3 loop reads CASGLPLRGVAGGTYEQYF. CDR3 sequence (DNA): TGTGCTAGTGGTTTGCCCCTAAGGGGGGTAGCGGGAGGAACCTACGAGCAGTACTTC. This chain uses TRBV12-5 with TRBJ2-7; 10 positions agree with TRBD2. Trimming took 2 bases from V and 2 from J; bases not matched to a gene: 15. Germline CDR1 is LGHNT and CDR2 is FRNRAP. This CDR3 has 19 residues. The variable domain in full, with the rest retrieved from reference TRBV12-5 and TRBJ2-7, is DARVTQTPRHKVTEMGQEVTMRCQPILGHNTVFWYRQTMMQGLELLAYFRNRAPLDDSGMPKDRFSAEMPDATLATLKIQPSEPRDSAVYFCASGLPLRGVAGGTYEQYFGPGTRLTVT.

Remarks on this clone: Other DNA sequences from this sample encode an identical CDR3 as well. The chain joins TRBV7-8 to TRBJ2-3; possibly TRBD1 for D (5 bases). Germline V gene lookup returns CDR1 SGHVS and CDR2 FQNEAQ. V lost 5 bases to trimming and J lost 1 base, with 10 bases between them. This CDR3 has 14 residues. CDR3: CASSPRGRTDTQYF. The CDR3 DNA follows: TGTGCCAGCAGCCCAAGGGGCCGCACAGATACGCAGTATTTT.

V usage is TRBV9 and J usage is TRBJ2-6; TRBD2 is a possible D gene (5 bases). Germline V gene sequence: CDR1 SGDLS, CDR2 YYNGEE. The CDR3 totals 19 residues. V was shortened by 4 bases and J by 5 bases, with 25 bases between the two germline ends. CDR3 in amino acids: CASSSPRGSNHRRANVLTF. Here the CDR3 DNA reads TGTGCCAGCAGCTCACCACGGGGATCTAATCATCGTAGGGCCAACGTCCTGACTTTC.